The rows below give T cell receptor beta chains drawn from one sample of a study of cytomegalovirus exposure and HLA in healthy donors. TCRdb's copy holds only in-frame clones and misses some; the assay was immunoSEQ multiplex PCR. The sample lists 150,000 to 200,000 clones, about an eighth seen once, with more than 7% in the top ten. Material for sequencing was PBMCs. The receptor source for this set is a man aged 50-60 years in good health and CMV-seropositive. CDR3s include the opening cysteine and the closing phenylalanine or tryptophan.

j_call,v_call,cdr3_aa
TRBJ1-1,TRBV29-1,CSVAGTGGAGNTEAFF
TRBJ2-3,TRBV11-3,CASSPGGSGTDTQYF
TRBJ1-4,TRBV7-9,CASSLTGEGEKLFF
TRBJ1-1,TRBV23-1,CASSQSGGESPYEAFF
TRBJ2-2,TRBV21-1,CASSKRPCVEAGGRCTGELFF
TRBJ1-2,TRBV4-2,CASSHTGGSGYTF
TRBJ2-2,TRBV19,CASSMYRGNTGELFF
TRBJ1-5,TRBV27,CASSLLGARNQPQHF
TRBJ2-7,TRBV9,CASSPRWSASYEQYF
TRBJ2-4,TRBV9,CASSPPSGIQYF
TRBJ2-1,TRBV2,CASSGGPPNEQFF
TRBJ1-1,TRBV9,CASSVVQGGTEAFF
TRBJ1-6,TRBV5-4,CASSPMTGEASPLHF
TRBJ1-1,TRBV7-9,CASRRQGQNTEAFF
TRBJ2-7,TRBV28,CASSLRSWGVGVYEQYF
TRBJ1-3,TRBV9,CASSVVGDTSSGNTIYF
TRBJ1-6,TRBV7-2,CASRDRVRSPLHF
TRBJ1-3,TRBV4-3,CASSQDGRRDTIYF
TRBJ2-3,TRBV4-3,CASSQRTSGGTDTQYF
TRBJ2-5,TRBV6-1,CASSGPGLAGRPQETQYF
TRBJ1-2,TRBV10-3,CATRSGQGSGGYGYTF
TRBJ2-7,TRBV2,CASSLFRDSSYEQYF
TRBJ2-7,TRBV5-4,CASSLVSSDEQYF
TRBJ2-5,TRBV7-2,CASSRGRETQYF
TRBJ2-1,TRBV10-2,CASIGTSGGVGQFF
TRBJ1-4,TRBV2,CASSDTGTGNEKLFF
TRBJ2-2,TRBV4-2,CASSQVGTSGGSTGELFF
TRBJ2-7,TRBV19,CASSKNRDFPNEQYF
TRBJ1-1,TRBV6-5,CASSPQGAWNTEAFF
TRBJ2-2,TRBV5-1,CASSAGHYTGELFF
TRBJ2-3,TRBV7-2,CASSGGGQGMRTDTQYF
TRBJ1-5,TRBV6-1,CASSEVGDQPQHF
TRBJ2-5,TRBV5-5,CASSVDKFQETQYF
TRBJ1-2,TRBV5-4,CASSTPGGYGYTF
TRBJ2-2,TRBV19,CASSTHRGRDTGELFF
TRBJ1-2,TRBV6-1,CASAPGLAQGYTF
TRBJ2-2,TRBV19,CASSIKGGTGELFF
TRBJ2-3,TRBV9,CASSGSSGGATDTQYF
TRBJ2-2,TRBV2,CAIVSRLNTGELFF
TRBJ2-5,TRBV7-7,CATMRGQGVKKTQYF
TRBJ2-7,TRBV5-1,CASSLDGSAEPYEQYF
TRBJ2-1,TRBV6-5,CASRNNGGGSNEQFF
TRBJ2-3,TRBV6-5,CASKNGQGASTQYF